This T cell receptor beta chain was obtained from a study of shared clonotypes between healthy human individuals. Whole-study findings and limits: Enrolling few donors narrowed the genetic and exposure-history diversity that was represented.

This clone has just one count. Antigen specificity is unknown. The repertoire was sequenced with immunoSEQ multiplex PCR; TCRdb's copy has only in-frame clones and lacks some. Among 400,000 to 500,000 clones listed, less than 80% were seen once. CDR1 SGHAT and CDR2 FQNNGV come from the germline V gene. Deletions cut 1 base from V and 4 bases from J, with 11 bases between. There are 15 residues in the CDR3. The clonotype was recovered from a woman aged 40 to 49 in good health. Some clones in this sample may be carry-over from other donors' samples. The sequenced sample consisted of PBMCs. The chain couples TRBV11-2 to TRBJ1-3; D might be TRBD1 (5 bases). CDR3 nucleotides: TGTGCCAGCAGCTTAGTCGGGGCAAGGGGAAACACCATATATTTT. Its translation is CASSLVGARGNTIYF.